The entry that follows covers one T cell receptor beta chain sequence. Antigen: not known. Per germline, CDR1 ENHRY and CDR2 SYGVKD. The CDR3 is 16 residues long. The method, 5' RACE with UMI labels, was used to prepare the TRB cDNA libraries. TCRdb re-analyzed the 5' RACE reads; it lists each CDR3 protein once, without DNA. The sample data list roughly 120,000 distinct CDR3 sequences. This sample is drawn from a study of CXCR3-negative and CXCR3-positive naive CD8 T cells. Every individual CD8+ T cell subset underwent sorting in triplicate at approximately 280,000 cells apiece. Whole-study results and caveats: Both naive subsets, CXCR3-negative and CXCR3-positive, displayed similar TRBV-TRBJ usage, unlike memory cells. Naive CXCR3-positive cells had TRB CDR3s more hydrophobic than those of CXCR3-negative naive cells.

The source material was naive CXCR3+ CD8+ T cells from blood. The subset denotes: CD45RO-CCR7+CD27+CD95- naive CD8+ T cells expressing CXCR3 (TNR3+). The clonotype originates from a human donor in good health. Some clones in this sample may be carry-over from other donors' samples. The gene calls are TRBV10-3 and TRBJ1-2. The CDR3 is CAISASLQTSNYGYTF.